This TCR beta chain was recorded in a study of blood T cell repertoires in COVID-19. Study in general: Italy, Spain and the United States were the sources of the convalescent and acute COVID-19 samples. The cDNA or gDNA used as material had been derived from T cells, B-cell-depleted T cells, or PBMCs.

Authors' data handling: Quantification of nucleated cells was approximated via reference gene primer amplification. Sequencing used immunoSEQ multiplex PCR; TCRdb keeps in-frame clones, though not all of them. V and J calls and clone size follow that table, whereas D and trimming were derived from the DNA. The sample lists around 250,000 clones, 70% to 90% occurring once. V dropped 6 bases and J dropped 3; count of bases not matched to a gene: 7. This CDR3 contains 14 residues. Per the germline V gene, CDR1 is MNHEY and CDR2 is SVGAGI. This rearrangement joins TRBV6-5 to TRBJ2-7, with 8 nucleotides matching TRBD1. The sample consisted of peripheral blood. The clonotype comes from a woman in her 70s with active or convalescent COVID-19. The CDR3 sequence is CASRPGQARYEQYF. The CDR3 DNA reads TGTGCCAGCAGACCGGGACAGGCCCGCTACGAGCAGTACTTC.